The rows below give T cell receptor beta chains drawn from one sample of a study of blood T cell repertoires in COVID-19. The data were produced by immunoSEQ multiplex PCR, yet TCRdb's version contains in-frame clones alone and is incomplete. The repertoire consists of some 120,000 clones, with around 80% occurring once and the leading ten covering 1.9%. Sequencing was performed on peripheral blood. The source is a man in his 70s with acute or convalescent COVID-19. Each CDR3 is given without its conserved first and last residue.

j_gene	v_gene	CDR3aa
TRBJ1-4	TRBV2	ASSEGQGAAEKLF
TRBJ2-3	TRBV18	ASTPSAGATDTQY
TRBJ1-1	TRBV6-6	ASSPVYTEAF
TRBJ2-7	TRBV5-6	ASSLVLPGTSIHEQY
TRBJ1-3	TRBV28	ASSLIASSGNTIY
TRBJ1-3	TRBV6-5	AIGDLSYTIY
TRBJ2-7	TRBV6-6	ASGRGQESYEQY
TRBJ1-1	TRBV27	ASSLWAGATAEAF
TRBJ1-1	TRBV28	ASSLIQGAGTEAF
TRBJ2-3	TRBV11-3	ASSLAGSTDTQY
TRBJ1-1	TRBV11-2	ASSFKGISEAF
TRBJ2-3	TRBV20-1	SASPRPLQGISTDTQY
TRBJ1-2	TRBV2	ASTTDSLRYGYT
TRBJ1-2	TRBV5-6	ASSLWAGGSYGYT
TRBJ1-1	TRBV15	ATSRDEVTEAF
TRBJ2-3	TRBV5-1	ASSPGTSVRTDTQY